This record looks at one T cell receptor beta chain sequence and its context. The antigen is not known. This sample was included in a study of shared clonotypes between healthy human individuals. Clones were sequenced by immunoSEQ multiplex PCR, and TCRdb holds only the in-frame ones, with some missing. This table holds millions of clones, approximately 95% found once. V lost 6 bases, J lost 4 bases, and 14 bases lay in between. This CDR3 contains 14 residues. Germline loops: CDR1 MDHEN, CDR2 SYDVKM. Study outcomes and limitations: As a rule, naive subsets had a larger estimated richness than memory subsets.

As defined, naive CD8 cells were CD45RO-negative and positively selected for CCR7, with terminally differentiated effector memory CD45RA+ cells excluded. V is TRBV28 and J is TRBJ2-3, with D perhaps TRBD2 (5 bases). The clonotype originates from a man between 18 and 29 years old in good health. Material: naive CD8+ T cells sorted from blood. CDR3 loop: CASSLGTEADTQYF. The CDR3 DNA sequence: TGTGCCAGCAGCCTCGGAACGGAGGCAGATACGCAGTATTTT. Together with reference TRBV28 and TRBJ2-3, the CDR3 gives the full variable domain: DVKVTQSSRYLVKRTGEKVFLECVQDMDHENMFWYRQDPGLGLRLIYFSYDVKMKEKGDIPEGYSVSREKKERFSLILESASTNQTSMYLCASSLGTEADTQYFGPGTRLTVL.